Below, one T cell receptor beta chain is given with its context. The V and J ends lost 0 bases and 4 bases respectively, with 7 bases between them. This CDR3 is 14 amino acids long. The V gene's germline CDR1 is MGHRA and CDR2 YSYEKL. The sample comes from a study of early T cells in non-severe SARS-CoV-2 infection. TCRdb re-derived calls from the 5' RACE reads in MiXCR, one entry per CDR3 protein. The sample lists some 64,000 distinct CDR3 sequences, less than 20% occurring once. This sequence originates from an adult who was a healthcare worker with PCR-confirmed SARS-CoV-2 infection or an uninfected control (not recorded which). Sequences were derived from whole blood, sampled at baseline. The V and J genes are TRBV4-1 and TRBJ2-1, with no clear D. The CDR3 nucleotides are TGCGCCAGCAGCCAAGACCACAGATACAATGAGCAGTTCTTC. Translating gives CASSQDHRYNEQFF.